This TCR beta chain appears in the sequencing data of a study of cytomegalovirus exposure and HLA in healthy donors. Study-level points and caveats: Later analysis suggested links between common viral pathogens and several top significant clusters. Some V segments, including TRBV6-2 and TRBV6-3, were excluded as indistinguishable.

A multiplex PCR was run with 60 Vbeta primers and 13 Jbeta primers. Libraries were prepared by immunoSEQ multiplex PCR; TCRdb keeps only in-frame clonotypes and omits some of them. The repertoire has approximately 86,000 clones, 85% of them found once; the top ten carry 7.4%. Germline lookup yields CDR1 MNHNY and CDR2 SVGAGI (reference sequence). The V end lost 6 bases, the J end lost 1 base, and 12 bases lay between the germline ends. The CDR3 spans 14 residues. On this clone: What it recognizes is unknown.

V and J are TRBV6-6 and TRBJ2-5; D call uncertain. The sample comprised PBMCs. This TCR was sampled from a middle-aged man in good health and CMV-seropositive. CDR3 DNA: TGTGCCAGCAGCCATAGCCGCTCCCAAGAGACCCAGTACTTC. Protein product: CASSHSRSQETQYF.